Included here is one T cell receptor beta chain sequence, with context. The antigen is not known. This sample was included in a study of cytomegalovirus exposure and HLA in healthy donors. Whole-study findings and limits: Reports indicated that the classifier achieved high specificity and sensitivity in diagnosing cytomegalovirus status. Investigators reported 150 to 200 TCR beta chains as tied to cytomegalovirus. First-cohort TCR clusters tended to co-occur in the 90 to 150 validation repertoires, a later analysis found.

Libraries were prepared by immunoSEQ multiplex PCR; TCRdb keeps only in-frame clonotypes and omits some of them. The repertoire holds roughly 350,000 clones, with just over 85% as singletons. Germline CDR1 is MNHEY and CDR2 is SMNVEV (reference sequence). This CDR3 spans 13 amino acids. J gave up 4 bases and V 8 bases, and 1 base lay outside the gene matches. V gene TRBV27 combines with J gene TRBJ2-3, with TRBD2 matching 12 bases. Sequencing input: PBMCs. The receptor was isolated from a woman younger than 35 in good health and CMV-seronegative. CDR3 nucleotides: TGTGCCAGCCGGACTAGCGGGGCAGATACGCAGTATTTT. This sequence encodes CASRTSGADTQYF.